What follows are 24 T cell receptor delta chains derived from one specimen sequenced in a study of Vδ1+ human thymocytes. Whole-study results and caveats: In the thymus, TRG and TRD repertoires looked highly polyclonal with Gaussian CDR3 lengths.

The antigens for these receptors are not known. RNA was extracted from the cells and then reverse transcribed. The CDR3 regions were amplified by multiplex PCR from V-gene primers to a constant-region primer. TCRdb re-called the multiplex PCR reads through CATT. The sample holds about 75,000 delta-chain clones, approximately 37% seen once. Sequencing was done on a sample of Vdelta1+ gamma-delta thymocytes from the thymus. The subset denotes: FACS-sorted CD3+ TCRalphabeta- TCRVdelta1+ TCRVdelta2- thymocytes. These receptor sequences come from a boy in the first two years of life who had congenital heart surgery.

V gene TRDV1 combines with J gene TRDJ1; 13 bases fit TRDD3. Germline values: CDR1 TSWWSYY, CDR2 QGS. V lost 5 bases, J lost 11 bases, and 17 bases stayed unmatched. This CDR3 contains 17 residues. The chain's CDR3 is CALGRFLTGGYARGLIF. In nucleotides, the CDR3 is TGTGCTCTTGGGAGGTTCCTGACTGGGGGATACGCGAGGGGGCTCATCTTT.

The chain links TRDV1 to TRDJ1; 7 bases align to TRDD3. The CDR3 spans 18 residues. The germline gives CDR1 TSWWSYY, CDR2 QGS. V was clipped by 4 bases and J by 0 bases; unmatched bases: 14. CDR3 region: CALGVGRHWGWYTDKLIF. The CDR3 nucleotides are TGTGCTCTTGGGGTCGGCCGCCACTGGGGTTGGTACACCGATAAACTCATCTTT.

The chain joins TRDV1 to TRDJ1; the match to TRDD3 covers 12 bases. Losses at the gene ends were 0 bases for V and 0 bases for J; bases not matched to a gene: 20. The CDR3 is 23 residues long. The germline gives CDR1 TSWWSYY, CDR2 QGS. CDR3 protein: CALGELPTSYWGIPYYHTDKLIF. The CDR3 region has the DNA TGTGCTCTTGGGGAACTCCCTACTTCCTACTGGGGGATACCGTACTACCACACCGATAAACTCATCTTT.

The chain combines TRDV1 with TRDJ1; perhaps D is TRDD2 or TRDD3 (6 bases each). V gave up 1 base and J gave up 0 bases, with 42 bases separating them. Germline lookup yields CDR1 TSWWSYY and CDR2 QGS. The CDR3 spans 26 residues. CDR3 protein: CALGEPPVRRPTSRGRFLIYTDKLIF. In nucleotides, the CDR3 is TGTGCTCTTGGGGAACCCCCCGTGAGGCGTCCTACGTCCCGGGGGAGATTTCTAATTTACACCGATAAACTCATCTTT.

The rearrangement joins TRDV1 to TRDJ1; TRDD3 aligns across 9 bases. This CDR3 has 21 amino acids. V trimming: 2 bases; J trimming: 0 bases; junction bases outside the gene matches: 19. CDR1 is TSWWSYY and CDR2 is QGS in the germline V gene. The CDR3 spells CALGESFKTFRGIPHTDKLIF. The CDR3 coding sequence is TGTGCTCTTGGGGAATCTTTTAAGACGTTCCGGGGGATACCCCACACCGATAAACTCATCTTT.

V is TRDV1 and J is TRDJ1; tentatively, D is TRDD2 or TRDD3 (5 bases each). The CDR3 covers 20 residues. Trimming shortened V by 2 bases and J by 0 bases, and 25 bases separated the two germline ends. Germline V gene sequence: CDR1 TSWWSYY, CDR2 QGS. The CDR3: CALGETSPTVSGVYTDKLIF. In nucleotides, the CDR3 is TGTGCTCTTGGGGAAACTAGCCCTACAGTGAGTGGGGTGTACACCGATAAACTCATCTTT.

The chain uses TRDV1 and TRDJ1; D gene uncertain. CDR3 size: 16 residues. V was trimmed by 4 bases and J by 0 bases, leaving 15 bases between them. Germline CDR1 TSWWSYY, CDR2 QGS. The CDR3 region is CALGGNPCRYTDKLIF. The CDR3 DNA sequence: TGTGCTCTTGGGGGAAACCCTTGCCGATACACCGATAAACTCATCTTT.

The chain couples TRDV1 to TRDJ1; 7 positions agree with TRDD3. Germline assignment: CDR1 TSWWSYY and CDR2 QGS. V dropped 5 bases and J dropped 0; count of bases not matched to a gene: 39. The CDR3 has 26 amino acids. CDR3 sequence (DNA): TGTGCTCTTGGGCCTCACGCGGACGCCACTTCGGACTTGGGGGAGTGCCATTCCAAGCACACCGATAAACTCATCTTT. It translates to CALGPHADATSDLGECHSKHTDKLIF.

The table lists this clone with a count of one. The gene calls are TRDV1 and TRDJ1, with 9 bases matching TRDD3. Unmatched junction bases numbered 10, after V lost 1 base and J lost 7 bases. Germline assignment: CDR1 TSWWSYY and CDR2 QGS. This CDR3 has 16 residues. CDR3 nucleotides: TGTGCTCTTGGGGAACCGAACCTTACTGGGGGACTTAAACTCATCTTT. Its protein is CALGEPNLTGGLKLIF.

V and J are TRDV1 and TRDJ1, with D maybe TRDD3 (5 bases). The V end lost 5 bases, the J end lost 0 bases, and 19 bases lay between the germline ends. CDR1 is TSWWSYY, CDR2 QGS, per germline. CDR3 length: 17 residues. Written as DNA, the CDR3 is TGTGCTCTTGGGAACCCGTGTGTGGGGCTACACACCGATAAACTCATCTTT. Translation gives CALGNPCVGLHTDKLIF.

The gene calls are TRDV1 and TRDJ1; D is undetermined. The germline V gene encodes CDR1 TSWWSYY and CDR2 QGS. This CDR3 comprises 14 residues. The germline V and J ends were trimmed by 5 bases and 9 bases, with 19 bases remaining between them. The CDR3: CALGNPGRERQLIF. The CDR3, as DNA: TGTGCTCTTGGGAACCCGGGCAGGGAGCGACAACTCATCTTT.

This clone was recorded only once. This sequence joins TRDV1 and TRDJ1; D not certain. V was cut by 1 base and J by 0 bases, with 21 bases left in between. Germline V CDR1 and CDR2: TSWWSYY, QGS. This CDR3 spans 19 amino acids. CDR3 region: CALGEPRMSRLIHTDKLIF. CDR3 in DNA: TGTGCTCTTGGGGAACCCAGAATGTCTAGACTCATCCACACCGATAAACTCATCTTT.

V gene TRDV1 combines with J gene TRDJ1; 8 nucleotides match TRDD3. The CDR3 contains 21 residues. The germline V gene has CDR1 TSWWSYY and CDR2 QGS. Losses at the gene ends were 2 bases for V and 10 bases for J; bases not matched to a gene: 30. The chain's CDR3 is CALGEDSHEPDTGGSGGGLIF. CDR3 sequence (DNA): TGTGCTCTTGGGGAAGATTCCCACGAGCCTGATACTGGGGGGTCCGGGGGTGGACTCATCTTT.

The J gene is TRDJ1, the V gene TRDV1, with D hard to call. The CDR3 is made up of 20 amino acids. Germline values: CDR1 TSWWSYY, CDR2 QGS. Trimming removed 0 bases from V and 0 bases from J, with 23 bases in between. The CDR3 DNA reads TGTGCTCTTGGGGAACTGTTAATCCCACGGATCATACCCCACACCGATAAACTCATCTTT. Its protein is CALGELLIPRIIPHTDKLIF.

The chain combines TRDV1 with TRDJ1; TRDD2 matches 9 bases. V trimming: 4 bases; J trimming: 0 bases; junction bases outside the gene matches: 30. This CDR3 comprises 24 residues. The germline V gene has CDR1 TSWWSYY and CDR2 QGS. DNA for the CDR3: TGTGCTCTTGGGGGCACCCCTCCCCTTCCTACTGCGATGGGGCCCCCAGGTAACACCGATAAACTCATCTTT. It yields the protein CALGGTPPLPTAMGPPGNTDKLIF.

This clone was seen only once. This chain links TRDV1 with TRDJ1; TRDD2 agrees at 9 bases. J was trimmed by 1 base and V by 5 bases; bases with no gene match: 14. The CDR3 contains 18 residues. The germline CDR1 and CDR2 sequences are TSWWSYY and QGS. The CDR3 loop reads CALGILPTGGQPTDKLIF. In DNA form, the CDR3 reads TGTGCTCTTGGGATCCTTCCTACCGGGGGACAACCCACCGATAAACTCATCTTT.

This clone was seen a handful of times. The rearrangement joins TRDV1 to TRDJ1; possibly TRDD3 for D (10 bases). CDR3 length: 23 amino acids. Deletions cut 2 bases from V and 0 bases from J, with 34 bases between. CDR1 is TSWWSYY, CDR2 QGS, per germline. The CDR3 DNA reads TGTGCTCTTGGGGAAAAGGCCTTCCTACAAATGAGATGGGGGATACTATACACCGATAAACTCATCTTT. Protein sequence: CALGEKAFLQMRWGILYTDKLIF.

The rearrangement links TRDV1 to TRDJ1, with 10 positions matching TRDD3. Germline trimming cut 3 bases from V and 4 bases from J; bases unmatched to any gene: 11. Per the germline V gene, CDR1 is TSWWSYY and CDR2 is QGS. This CDR3 is 17 amino acids long. For the CDR3, the DNA is TGTGCTCTTGGGGAGACTACCTTCGGGGGATACGGCGATAAACTCATCTTT. Protein sequence: CALGETTFGGYGDKLIF.

The rearrangement links TRDV1 to TRDJ1; TRDD3 agrees at 8 bases. CDR1 is TSWWSYY, CDR2 QGS, per germline. The length of the CDR3 is 19 residues. Trimming removed 0 bases from V and 3 bases from J; junction bases left unmatched: 15. The CDR3: CALGELRVGDSLYADKLIF. CDR3 bases: TGTGCTCTTGGGGAACTAAGAGTGGGGGATTCACTCTACGCCGATAAACTCATCTTT.

This clone has more than one count but fewer than ten. J is TRDJ1 and V is TRDV1; no reliable D call. V shed 1 base and J shed 1 base, with 22 bases lying between them. The germline CDR1 and CDR2 sequences are TSWWSYY and QGS. The CDR3 contains 19 residues. Here the CDR3 DNA reads TGTGCTCTTGGGGAACGTCCCCCGAGGCCCGGGGTAGTCACCGATAAACTCATCTTT. The encoded protein is CALGERPPRPGVVTDKLIF.

Worth noting for this clone: Other DNA sequences in the same sample also yield this CDR3. The chain employs TRDV1 and TRDJ1; 9 nucleotides align to TRDD3. Germline loops: CDR1 TSWWSYY, CDR2 QGS. The CDR3 has 16 residues. Trimming at V came to 0 bases and at J to 3 bases, leaving 5 bases not matched to a gene. The chain's CDR3 is CALGELPGGFSDKLIF. In DNA form, the CDR3 reads TGTGCTCTTGGGGAACTCCCTGGGGGATTCTCCGATAAACTCATCTTT.

The V and J genes are TRDV2 and TRDJ1; 11 positions agree with TRDD3. V lost 1 base and J lost 3; bases outside the gene matches: 15. The CDR3 is made up of 19 amino acids. The germline CDR1 and CDR2 sequences are GEAIGNYY and EKD. CDR3 nucleotide sequence: TGTGCCTGTGACACACCGTATCTCGGTGGGGGATACGTCGCCGATAAACTCATCTTT. Its protein is CACDTPYLGGGYVADKLIF.

The rearrangement links TRDV2 to TRDJ1; 12 nucleotides line up with TRDD3. Losses at the gene ends were 2 bases for V and 0 bases for J; bases not matched to a gene: 3. The CDR3 loop spans 16 amino acids. CDR1 and CDR2 (germline): GEAIGNYY, EKD. The CDR3 sequence is CACDRSGGYDTDKLIF. DNA for the CDR3: TGTGCCTGTGACAGGTCTGGGGGATACGACACCGATAAACTCATCTTT.

The chain combines TRDV1 with TRDJ1; TRDD3 matches at 10 bases. Germline assignment: CDR1 TSWWSYY and CDR2 QGS. J was trimmed by 4 bases and V by 1 base; bases with no gene match: 9. The CDR3 is 17 residues long. The CDR3 region is CALGEPTEGDTYDKLIF. As DNA, the CDR3 is TGTGCTCTTGGGGAACCTACGGAGGGGGATACGTACGATAAACTCATCTTT.